The T cell receptor (beta chain) under discussion was sequenced for a study of CXCR4 blockade with PD-1 therapy in pancreatic cancer. Patients who provided the archived tumor blocks had not received neoadjuvant therapy before surgery. Some clones are missing from TCRdb's copy, which holds only in-frame ones; the method was immunoSEQ multiplex PCR. The sample has fewer than 2,000 clones, about 54% seen once. V dropped 8 bases and J dropped 3 bases, with 18 bases sitting between them. This CDR3 has 15 residues. CDR1 and CDR2 from the germline V gene are MDHEN and SYDVKM. Concerning this clone itself: Antigen specificity is unknown.

Broader study findings: Antigen-specificity overlap of convergent dominant clones remained unconfirmed. Survival did not correlate with tumor clonality, which averaged approximately 0.15 versus 0.05. Frequent tumor clones were encoded by many distinct rearrangements, suggesting shared antigens.

The source is a human donor with pancreatic ductal adenocarcinoma. This chain links TRBV28 with TRBJ2-3; D possibly uses TRBD1 or TRBD2 (5 bases each). The sample consisted of tumor tissue. The CDR3 region has the DNA TGTGCCAGCCCTCCCGCAGGGAGCAGTACAGATACGCAGTATTTT. Translation gives CASPPAGSSTDTQYF.